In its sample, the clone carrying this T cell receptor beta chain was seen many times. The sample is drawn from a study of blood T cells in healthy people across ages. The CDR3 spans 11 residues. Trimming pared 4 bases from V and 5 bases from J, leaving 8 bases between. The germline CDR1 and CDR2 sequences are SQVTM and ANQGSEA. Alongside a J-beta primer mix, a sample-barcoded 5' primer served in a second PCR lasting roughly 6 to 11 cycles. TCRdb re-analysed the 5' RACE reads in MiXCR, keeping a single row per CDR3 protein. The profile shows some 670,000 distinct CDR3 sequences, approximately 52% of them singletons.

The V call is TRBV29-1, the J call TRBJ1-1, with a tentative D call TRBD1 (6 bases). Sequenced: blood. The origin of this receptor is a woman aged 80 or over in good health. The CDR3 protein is CSVGRGTEAFF. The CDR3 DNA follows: TGCAGCGTTGGGAGGGGGACTGAAGCTTTCTTT.